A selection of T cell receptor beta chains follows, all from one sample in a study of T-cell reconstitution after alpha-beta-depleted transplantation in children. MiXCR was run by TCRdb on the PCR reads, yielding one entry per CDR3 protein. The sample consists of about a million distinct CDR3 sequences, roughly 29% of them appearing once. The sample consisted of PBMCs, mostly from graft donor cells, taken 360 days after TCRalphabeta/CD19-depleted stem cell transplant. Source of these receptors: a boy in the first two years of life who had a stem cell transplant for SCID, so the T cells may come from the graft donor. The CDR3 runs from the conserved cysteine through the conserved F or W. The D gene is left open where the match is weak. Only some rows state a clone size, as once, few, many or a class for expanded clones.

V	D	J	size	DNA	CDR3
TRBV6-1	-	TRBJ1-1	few	TGTGCCAGCAGTGGTTTCGCCGTGAGGGGTCGGAACACTGAAGCTTTCTTT	CASSGFAVRGRNTEAFF
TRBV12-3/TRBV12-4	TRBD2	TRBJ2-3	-	TGTGCCAGCCGTACGGCCGGGACTAGGGGAGATACGCAGTATTTT	CASRTAGTRGDTQYF
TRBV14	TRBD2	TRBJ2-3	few	TGTGCCAGCAGCCCCGGACTAGTTACGACAGATACGCAGTATTTT	CASSPGLVTTDTQYF
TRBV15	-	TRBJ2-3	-	TGTGCCACCAGCAGAGATCTCAGGGTTAGCACAGATACGCAGTATTTT	CATSRDLRVSTDTQYF
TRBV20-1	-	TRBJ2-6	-	TGCAGTGGGCAGGGGACTGGGGCCAACGTCCTGACTTTC	CSGQGTGANVLTF
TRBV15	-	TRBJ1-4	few	TGTGCCACCAGCAGAGGCAGGGAGATGGGTGAAAAACTGTTTTTT	CATSRGREMGEKLFF
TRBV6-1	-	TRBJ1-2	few	TGTGCCAGCAGTGACCCCCCAGGAAACTATGGCTACACCTTC	CASSDPPGNYGYTF
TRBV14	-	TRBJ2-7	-	TGTGCCAGCAGCCGGTTCGGAGGTGGTTTTAACGAGCAGTACTTC	CASSRFGGGFNEQYF
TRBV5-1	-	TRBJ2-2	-	TGCGCCAGCAGCTTGGCCCAGGTCACGAACACCGGGGAGCTGTTTTTT	CASSLAQVTNTGELFF
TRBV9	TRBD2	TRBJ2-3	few	TGTGCCAGCAGCGTAGGGATTAGCGGGGTCGCAGATACGCAGTATTTT	CASSVGISGVADTQYF
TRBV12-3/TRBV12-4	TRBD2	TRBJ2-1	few	TGTGCCAGCAGTTACCCTCCGACTAGCGGGACCTCCTACAATGAGCAGTTCTTC	CASSYPPTSGTSYNEQFF
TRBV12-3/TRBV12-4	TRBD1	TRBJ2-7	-	TGTGCCAGCAGCCTCACGACAGGGTGGATCCACGAGCAGTACTTC	CASSLTTGWIHEQYF
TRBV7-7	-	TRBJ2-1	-	TGTGCCAGCAGCTCCAACCGGGACCCTTCCTACAATGAGCAGTTCTTC	CASSSNRDPSYNEQFF
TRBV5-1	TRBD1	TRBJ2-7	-	TGCGCCAGCAGCTCCGGACAGGTCCACGAGCAGTACTTC	CASSSGQVHEQYF
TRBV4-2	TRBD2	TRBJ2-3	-	TGTGCCAGCAGCCAAGTCCGGACTAGCGGGGGGACGAAAAACACAGATACGCAGTATTTT	CASSQVRTSGGTKNTDTQYF
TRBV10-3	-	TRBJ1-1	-	TGTGCCATCAGTGAAGGACAGACCATTGTGAACACTGAAGCTTTCTTT	CAISEGQTIVNTEAFF
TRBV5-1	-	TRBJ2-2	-	TGCGCCAGCAGCGGGGAGAACCCCGTCGCCGGGGAGCTGTTTTTT	CASSGENPVAGELFF
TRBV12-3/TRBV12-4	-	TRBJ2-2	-	TGTGCCAGCAGTTTAAATCTAGGCGGGGAGCTGTTTTTT	CASSLNLGGELFF
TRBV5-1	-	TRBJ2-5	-	TGCGCCAGCAGCCCGCTGGGGGTCCTCCAAGAGACCCAGTACTTC	CASSPLGVLQETQYF
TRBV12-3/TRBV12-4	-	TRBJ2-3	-	TGTGCCAGCAGTTCCCGAAGAGGTGACACAGATACGCAGTATTTT	CASSSRRGDTDTQYF
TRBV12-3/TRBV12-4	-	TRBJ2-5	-	TGTGCCAGCAGCCAGGGAGCCCCCTCGTACCAAGAGACCCAGTACTTC	CASSQGAPSYQETQYF
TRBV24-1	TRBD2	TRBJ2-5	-	TGTGCCACCAGTGATTCTGGACTAGGACAAGAGACCCAGTACTTC	CATSDSGLGQETQYF
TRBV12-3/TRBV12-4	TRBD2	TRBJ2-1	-	TGTGCCAGCAGTGCGGGACTAGCGGGGAACTCCTACAATGAGCAGTTCTTC	CASSAGLAGNSYNEQFF
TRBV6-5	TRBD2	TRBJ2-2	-	TGTGCCAGCAGGTTACTAGCGGGGCTTGACTTCACCGGGGAGCTGTTTTTT	CASRLLAGLDFTGELFF
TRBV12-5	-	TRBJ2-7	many	TGTGCTAGTGGTACGCAGGGGCCCCTGTCCTACGAGCAGTACTTC	CASGTQGPLSYEQYF
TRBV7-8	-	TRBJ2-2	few	TGTGCCAGCAGCTTCCCCCGGCGGCGGGTCGGGGAGCTGTTTTTT	CASSFPRRRVGELFF
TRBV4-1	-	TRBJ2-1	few	TGCGCCAGCAGCCCCCGACTGGACTCCTACAATGAGCAGTTCTTC	CASSPRLDSYNEQFF
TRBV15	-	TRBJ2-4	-	TGTGCCACCAGCAGAGATCACAGGGAAAACATTCAGTACTTC	CATSRDHRENIQYF
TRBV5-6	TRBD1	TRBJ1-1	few	TGTGCCAGCAGCTTCACCACAGGGGGCGAATTGGACACTGAAGCTTTCTTT	CASSFTTGGELDTEAFF
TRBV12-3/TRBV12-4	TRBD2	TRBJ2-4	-	TGTGCCAGCAGCCGGCCTAGCGGCGCGGGCAAAAACATTCAGTACTTC	CASSRPSGAGKNIQYF
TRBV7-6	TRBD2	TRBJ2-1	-	TGTGCCAGCAGTTTGTACCGAGCTAGCGGAACCTACAATGAGCAGTTCTTC	CASSLYRASGTYNEQFF
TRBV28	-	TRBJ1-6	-	TGTGCCAGCAGTCTCCTCCCCGGGGAATCACCCCTCCACTTT	CASSLLPGESPLHF
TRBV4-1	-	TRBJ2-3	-	TGCGCCAGCAGCCAAGACTCGGGGGAGCCAGCTACGCGGGGGCAGTATTTT	CASSQDSGEPATRGQYF
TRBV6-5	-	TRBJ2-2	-	TGTGCCAGCAGTTACCTGCATGGGGAGCTGTTTTTT	CASSYLHGELFF
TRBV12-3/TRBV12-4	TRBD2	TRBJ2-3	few	TGTGCCAGCAGTCTCCAAGGACTAGCGGGGGTTGATGGTACAGATACGCAGTATTTT	CASSLQGLAGVDGTDTQYF
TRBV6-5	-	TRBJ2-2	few	TGTGCCAGCAGTTACCATGTGTCCGGGGAGCTGTTTTTT	CASSYHVSGELFF
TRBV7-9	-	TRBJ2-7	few	TGTGCCAGCAGCTTAGGGGCAGCGGGTCGGGACGAGCAGTACTTC	CASSLGAAGRDEQYF
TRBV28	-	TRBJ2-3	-	TGTGCCAGCAGTTTTGGGGTCCCAGATACGCAGTATTTT	CASSFGVPDTQYF
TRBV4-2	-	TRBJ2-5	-	TGTGCCAGCAGCCAAGAACCTCCCGGGCCCCCCTGGGAGACCCAGTACTTC	CASSQEPPGPPWETQYF
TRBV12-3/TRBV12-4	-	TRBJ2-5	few	TGTGCCAGCAGTCTACCTCGGCAGGGGTTACCTCCGGAGACCCAGTACTTC	CASSLPRQGLPPETQYF
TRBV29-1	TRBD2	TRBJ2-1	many	TGCAGCGTTGATTCGGGGCTAGCGGGGGTCCGCTCCTACAATGAGCAGTTCTTC	CSVDSGLAGVRSYNEQFF
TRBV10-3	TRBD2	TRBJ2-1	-	TGTGCCATCAGTACAGGACTAGCGGGGCCCAAAGGCCATGAGCAGTTCTTC	CAISTGLAGPKGHEQFF
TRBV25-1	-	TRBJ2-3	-	TGTGCCAGCAGGAAACAGGGTGGCACAGATACGCAGTATTTT	CASRKQGGTDTQYF
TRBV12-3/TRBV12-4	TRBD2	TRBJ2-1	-	TGTGCCAGCACTTTTACGGGACTCGGGGGGAATGAGCAGTTCTTC	CASTFTGLGGNEQFF
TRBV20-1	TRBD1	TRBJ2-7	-	TGCAGTGCCACGGGACAGGGGAGGGAGCAGTACTTC	CSATGQGREQYF
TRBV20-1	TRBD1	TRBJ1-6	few	TGCAGTGCCCCCTCTTTCGACAGGGGAAATTCACCCCTCCACTTT	CSAPSFDRGNSPLHF
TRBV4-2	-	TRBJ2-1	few	TGTGCCAGTAGCCACCAAGGTTATACCAATGAGCAGTTCTTC	CASSHQGYTNEQFF
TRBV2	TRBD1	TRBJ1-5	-	TGTGCCAGCAGGGAGGACAGGCCGAGCAATCAGCCCCAGCATTTT	CASREDRPSNQPQHF
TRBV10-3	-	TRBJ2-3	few	TGTGCCATCAGTGACCGGGGGGCCCCAGATACGCAGTATTTT	CAISDRGAPDTQYF